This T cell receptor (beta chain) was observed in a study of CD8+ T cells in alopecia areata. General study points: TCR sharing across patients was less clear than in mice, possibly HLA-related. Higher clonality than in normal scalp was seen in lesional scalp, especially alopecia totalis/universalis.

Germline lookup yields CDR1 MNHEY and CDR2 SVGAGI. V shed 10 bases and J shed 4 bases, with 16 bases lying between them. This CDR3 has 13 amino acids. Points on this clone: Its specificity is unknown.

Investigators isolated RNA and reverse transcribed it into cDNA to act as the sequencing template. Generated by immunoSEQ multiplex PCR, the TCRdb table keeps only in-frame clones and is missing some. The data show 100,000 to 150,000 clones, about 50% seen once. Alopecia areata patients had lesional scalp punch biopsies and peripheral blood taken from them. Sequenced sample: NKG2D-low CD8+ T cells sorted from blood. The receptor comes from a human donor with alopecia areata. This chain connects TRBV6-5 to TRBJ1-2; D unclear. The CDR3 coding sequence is TGTGCCACCTACGGGAGGGAAGGCTATGGCTACACCTTC. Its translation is CATYGREGYGYTF.